Listed below are T cell receptor beta chains from one sample, sequenced in a study of blood T cell repertoires in COVID-19. Profiling relied on immunoSEQ multiplex PCR, and the TCRdb table lists in-frame clones only, not all of them. This sample has 44,000 or so clones, with roughly nine tenths found just once. The material sequenced was peripheral blood. These receptors came from a human donor in a cohort sampled during active COVID-19. CDR3s include the opening cysteine and the closing phenylalanine or tryptophan. Fields, in order: clone size, V gene, D gene, J gene, CDR3 length, CDR3 DNA, CDR3 protein. D genes are given only for firm matches. The size field is filled for only some rows; it gives once, few, many or a size class.

NA,TRBV7-9,TRBD1,TRBJ2-3,13,TGTGCCGGCGACAGGGACAGCACAGATACGCAGTATTTT,CAGDRDSTDTQYF
NA,TRBV18,TRBD2,TRBJ2-1,17,TGTGCCAGCTCACCACGTAACCCAGCGGGGGGGCGGAATGAGCAGTTCTTC,CASSPRNPAGGRNEQFF
once,TRBV6-6,TRBD1,TRBJ2-7,15,TGTGCCAGCAGTTACGGGGGACAGGGTGCCCACGAGCAGTACTTC,CASSYGGQGAHEQYF
NA,TRBV12-3/TRBV12-4,NA,TRBJ1-1,13,TGTGCCAGCAGCAGACAGGAGAACACTGAAGCTTTCTTT,CASSRQENTEAFF
NA,TRBV7-8,NA,TRBJ2-5,16,TGTGCCAGCAGCCCTTACAGGGTGAGGCTCGAAGAGACCCAGTACTTC,CASSPYRVRLEETQYF
NA,TRBV27,NA,TRBJ1-1,12,TGTGCCAGCCTAAAGGGGGAGACTGAAGCTTTCTTT,CASLKGETEAFF
NA,TRBV3-1/TRBV3-2,TRBD1,TRBJ2-2,14,TGTGCCAGCAGCGCCAGGGACAGGGCCGGGGAGCTGTTTTTT,CASSARDRAGELFF
NA,TRBV7-6,TRBD2,TRBJ2-2,20,TGTGCCAGCAGCCCAGTCGGGCCCAGCGGGGGGGCCGGTGTATCCGGGGAGCTGTTTTTT,CASSPVGPSGGAGVSGELFF
few,TRBV6-5,NA,TRBJ2-1,14,TGTGCCAGCAGGGCACCCAGCTCCTACAATGAGCAGTTCTTC,CASRAPSSYNEQFF
NA,TRBV13,NA,TRBJ2-3,14,TGTGCCAGCAGCCTTGTAAGGGGGACAGATACGCAGTATTTT,CASSLVRGTDTQYF
NA,TRBV28,NA,TRBJ2-5,13,TGTGCCAGCCGATTTTCTGAGCAAGAGACCCAGTACTTC,CASRFSEQETQYF
NA,TRBV3-1/TRBV3-2,NA,TRBJ2-5,14,TGTGCCAGCAGCCCGTCTAGCGTAGGAGAGACCCAGTACTTC,CASSPSSVGETQYF
NA,TRBV4-2,NA,TRBJ1-1,11,TGTGCCAGCACGGGTACCACTGAAGCTTTCTTT,CASTGTTEAFF
NA,TRBV5-6,TRBD2,TRBJ2-1,17,TGTGCCAGCAGCTCCAAAAAAGGACTAGCTTCCTACAATGAGCAGTTCTTC,CASSSKKGLASYNEQFF
NA,TRBV6-6,TRBD1,TRBJ1-1,16,TGTGCCAGCAGCCAAGGGGTCGGGACAGGGAACACTGAAGCTTTCTTT,CASSQGVGTGNTEAFF
NA,TRBV3-1/TRBV3-2,TRBD2,TRBJ2-5,13,TGTGCCAGCAGACGCGGGGGAGGGGAGACCCAGTACTTC,CASRRGGGETQYF
once,TRBV18,TRBD1,TRBJ1-2,13,TGTGCCAGCTCAGGGACAGCTAACTATGGCTACACCTTC,CASSGTANYGYTF
NA,TRBV21-1,NA,TRBJ2-7,14,TGTGCCAGCAAAACTAGCTTTCCCTCCTACGAGCAGTACTTC,CASKTSFPSYEQYF